This T cell receptor beta chain was identified during a study of identical twins. The CDR3 runs 16 residues. Germline V lookup: CDR1 MNHNY, CDR2 SVGAGI (reference sequence). V dropped 6 bases and J dropped 0 bases, with 17 bases sitting between them. Through template switching, a universal primer site was introduced, and the cDNA contained unique molecular identifiers. Each CDR3 protein gets one entry after TCRdb re-called the 5' RACE reads with MiXCR. The sample lists hundreds of thousands of distinct CDR3 sequences; 20% to 25% were seen once. This clonotype was observed a few times. These same records also appear under a second study, on T cells expressing NK-cell markers. In that study: Sequenced donors, eight in total, included seven who were HCMV-seropositive and one who was seronegative.

The sample taken for sequencing was CD4+ T cells sorted from blood. The TCR comes from a woman aged 18-30 years in good health. The chain is built from TRBV6-6 and TRBJ1-2; the D gene is possibly TRBD1 (5 bases). Here the CDR3 reads CASRPPPGAANYGYTF. In DNA form, the CDR3 reads TGTGCCAGCAGGCCACCCCCCGGGGCTGCTAACTATGGCTACACCTTC.